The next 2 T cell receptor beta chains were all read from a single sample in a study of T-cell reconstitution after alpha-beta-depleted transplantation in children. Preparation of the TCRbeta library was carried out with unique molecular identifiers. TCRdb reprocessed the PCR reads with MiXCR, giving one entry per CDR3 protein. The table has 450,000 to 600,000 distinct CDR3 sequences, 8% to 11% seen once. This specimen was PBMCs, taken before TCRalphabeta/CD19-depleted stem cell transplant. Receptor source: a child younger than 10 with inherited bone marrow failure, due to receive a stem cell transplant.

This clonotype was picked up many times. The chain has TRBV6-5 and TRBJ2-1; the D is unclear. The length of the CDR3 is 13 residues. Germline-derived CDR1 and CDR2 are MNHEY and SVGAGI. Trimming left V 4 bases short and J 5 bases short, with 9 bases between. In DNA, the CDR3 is TGTGCCAGCAGTTGGGTCCGGGACAATGAGCAGTTCTTC. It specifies CASSWVRDNEQFF.

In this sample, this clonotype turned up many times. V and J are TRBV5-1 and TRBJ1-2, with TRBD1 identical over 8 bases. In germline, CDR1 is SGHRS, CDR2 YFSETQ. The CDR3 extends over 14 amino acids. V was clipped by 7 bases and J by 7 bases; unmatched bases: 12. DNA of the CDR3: TGCGCCAGCGGCGAGAGACAGGGGTTGAGTGGCTACACCTTC. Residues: CASGERQGLSGYTF.